Each of the 28 T cell receptor beta chains below was sequenced from the same sample in a study of T-cell memory formation after mild COVID-19. TCRdb redid the calling of the 5' RACE reads with MiXCR, one entry per CDR3 protein. Here the sample spans hundreds of thousands of distinct CDR3 sequences, around 27% being singletons. The specimen was PBMCs or a T cell subset sorted from them (not recorded which). These receptors all come from an adult woman who had mild COVID-19 (a few samples of this study predate the infection). Cell type and time point are not known.

This clonotype was observed a handful of times. The chain links TRBV7-9 to TRBJ1-1, with D hard to call. The germline V gene has CDR1 SEHNR and CDR2 FQNEAQ (reference sequence). Trimming took 4 bases from V and 1 from J, leaving 10 bases between them. The CDR3 extends over 14 amino acids. The CDR3 region is CASSSVPRNTEAFF. In DNA form, the CDR3 reads TGTGCCAGCAGCTCCGTCCCGAGGAACACTGAAGCTTTCTTT.

J is TRBJ2-7 and V is TRBV12-3 or TRBV12-4; 9 nucleotides align to TRBD1. V shed 7 bases, J shed 5 bases, and the junction held 9 bases outside the gene matches. CDR3 length: 14 residues. The DNA of the CDR3 is TGTGCCAGCACCCCCGGGACAGGGAGAAACGAGCAGTACTTC. Translating it yields CASTPGTGRNEQYF.

The chain recombines TRBV5-6 with TRBJ2-7; TRBD1 matches 8 bases. CDR3 length: 14 residues. Germline CDR1 and CDR2: SGHDT and YYEEEE. V gave up 1 base and J gave up 2 bases; unmatched junction bases: 2. CDR3 protein: CASSLTTGAYEQYF. The DNA for the CDR3 is TGTGCCAGCAGCTTGACGACAGGGGCCTACGAGCAGTACTTC.

This clonotype was recorded a few times. V is TRBV12-3 or TRBV12-4 and J is TRBJ2-1; TRBD2 matches at 13 bases. The CDR3 consists of 14 residues. Unmatched junction bases numbered 5, after V lost 8 bases and J lost 7 bases. The chain's CDR3 is CASVLTSGGNEQFF. CDR3 nucleotides: TGTGCCAGCGTCCTGACTAGCGGGGGGAATGAGCAGTTCTTC.

The V and J genes are TRBV12-3 or TRBV12-4 and TRBJ1-1; 8 nucleotides align to TRBD1. The J segment lost 0 bases and the V segment lost 6 bases, leaving 12 bases of the junction unmatched. The CDR3 totals 17 residues. The CDR3 loop is CASRPDRATWMNTEAFF. The CDR3 DNA is TGTGCCAGCAGGCCGGACAGGGCAACATGGATGAACACTGAAGCTTTCTTT.

This clonotype showed up just once. The V call is TRBV12-3 or TRBV12-4, the J call TRBJ2-3; no firm D call. The length of the CDR3 is 16 residues. V gave up 7 bases and J gave up 3 bases, with 20 bases separating them. This chain's CDR3 is CASTPSSSFGTDTQYF. The CDR3 DNA is TGTGCCAGCACCCCATCGAGCTCGTTTGGGACAGATACGCAGTATTTT.

This clonotype appeared a few times. This chain links TRBV7-9 with TRBJ2-7, with 10 positions matching TRBD2. Germline trimming cut 4 bases from V and 3 bases from J; bases unmatched to any gene: 18. In germline, CDR1 is SEHNR, CDR2 FQNEAQ (reference sequence). This CDR3 spans 19 amino acids. This CDR3 reads CASSSQGPSKREGLYEQYF. The CDR3 DNA reads as TGTGCCAGCAGCTCCCAAGGCCCTAGTAAGCGGGAGGGCCTCTACGAGCAGTACTTC.

This clonotype turned up a few times. This rearrangement joins TRBV12-3 or TRBV12-4 to TRBJ1-6; D uncertain. CDR3 length equals 11 residues. V was shortened by 4 bases and J by 14 bases, with 9 bases between the two germline ends. CDR3 amino acids: CASSSDRTLHF. In DNA, the CDR3 is TGTGCCAGCAGTTCCGATCGGACCCTCCACTTT.

This clonotype showed up just a few times. This chain links TRBV29-1 with TRBJ2-1, with TRBD2 as a possible D gene (6 bases). The CDR3 consists of 11 residues. Germline V CDR1 and CDR2: SQVTM, ANQGSEA. The V gene lost 6 bases and the J gene lost 12 bases, with 15 bases spanning the gap. CDR3 in DNA: TGCAGCGTGGGGGACTCCTCGGTGCAGTTCTTC. This encodes CSVGDSSVQFF.

The genes are TRBV6-2 or TRBV6-3 and TRBJ2-7; unclear D gene. The CDR3 runs to 13 residues. With 6 bases removed from V and 0 bases from J, the gap between germline ends came to 9 bases. Per germline, CDR1 MNHEY and CDR2 SVGEGT. The CDR3 reads CASRPGHSYEQYF. The DNA for the CDR3 is TGTGCCAGCAGACCGGGTCACTCCTACGAGCAGTACTTC.

The table lists this clonotype with a few counts. J is TRBJ2-7 and V is TRBV27; weak D call: TRBD1 (5 bases). Per the germline V gene, CDR1 is MNHEY and CDR2 is SMNVEV (reference sequence). V was pared by 2 bases and J by 5 bases, with 10 bases between. There are 13 residues in the CDR3. The CDR3 loop is CASSLAGSNEQYF. DNA of the CDR3: TGTGCCAGCAGTTTAGCAGGGTCCAACGAGCAGTACTTC.

This clonotype was counted only a few times. The chain is built from TRBV27 and TRBJ2-5, with 7 positions matching TRBD1. This CDR3 region has 14 residues. J gave up 2 bases and V 1 base, and 1 base lay outside the gene matches. From germline, CDR1 is MNHEY and CDR2 SMNVEV (reference sequence). CDR3 in amino acids: CASSLLGQQETQYF. The CDR3 DNA follows: TGTGCCAGCAGTTTATTGGGACAGCAAGAGACCCAGTACTTC.

V and J are TRBV24-1 and TRBJ2-2; D might be TRBD1 (6 bases). The CDR3 length is 14 residues. V was clipped by 7 bases and J by 1 base, with 9 bases between them. Germline V gene lookup returns CDR1 KGHDR and CDR2 SFDVKD. The CDR3 bases are TGTGCCACCAGCCGGGGACAGAACACCGGGGAGCTGTTTTTT. Amino acids: CATSRGQNTGELFF.

The chain combines TRBV5-8 with TRBJ2-5; perhaps TRBD1 as D (6 bases). The germline CDR1 and CDR2 sequences are SGHTS and YDEGEE. This CDR3 spans 16 amino acids. Trimming pared 4 bases from V and 5 bases from J, leaving 21 bases between. CDR3 bases: TGTGCCAGCAGCCCCTGGACAGAAAGTTTCGGGGAGACCCAGTACTTC. Translating gives CASSPWTESFGETQYF.

This clonotype occurred a few times. The chain is built from TRBV12-3 or TRBV12-4 and TRBJ2-2; either TRBD1 or TRBD2 may fit D (5 bases each). The V gene lost 5 bases and the J gene lost 7 bases, with 14 bases spanning the gap. The CDR3 has 14 residues. The CDR3 DNA reads as TGTGCCAGCAGTCCAGGGACCGACGGCGGGGAGCTGTTTTTT. Translated: CASSPGTDGGELFF.

This clonotype was observed many times. The germline gene is not matched at one end of the junction; a read error may be the cause. V gene TRBV7-7 combines with J gene TRBJ2-2; D is perhaps TRBD2 (5 bases). Germline V gene lookup returns CDR1 SSHAT and CDR2 FNYEAQ (reference sequence). The CDR3 is 14 amino acids. CDR3 bases: TGTGCTAGCAGCCAGAGCGGAAACACCGGGGAGCTGTTTTTT. This codes for CASSQSGNTGELFF.

CDR3 DNA sequence: TGTGCCAGCAGCGTAGGCGCGACAGGAAACTCCTACGAGCAGTACTTC. Translation: CASSVGATGNSYEQYF. This chain links TRBV9 with TRBJ2-7, with a tentative D call TRBD1 (6 bases). In germline, CDR1 is SGDLS, CDR2 YYNGEE. Trimming took 0 bases from V and 0 from J, leaving 13 bases between them. The CDR3 loop spans 16 amino acids.

The J gene is TRBJ2-5, the V gene TRBV5-5; D unresolved. The germline V gene has CDR1 SGHKS and CDR2 YYEKEE (reference sequence). The CDR3 extends over 14 amino acids. Between the trimmed V and J ends, which lost 1 base and 0 bases, there was a span of 7 bases. CDR3 DNA: TGTGCCAGCAGCTTGTGGCAGGACCAAGAGACCCAGTACTTC. Its protein product is CASSLWQDQETQYF.

This rearrangement joins TRBV5-1 to TRBJ2-3; D gene uncertain. Germline CDR1 SGHRS, CDR2 YFSETQ. CDR3 length: 15 residues. Trimming removed 0 bases from V and 3 bases from J, with 11 bases in between. CDR3 bases: TGCGCCAGCAGCTTGGGAGGTCCTGAGACAGATACGCAGTATTTT. Protein: CASSLGGPETDTQYF.

This clonotype has just one count. This rearrangement joins TRBV6-5 to TRBJ2-1, with D tentatively TRBD1 (5 bases). V lost 0 bases and J lost 10, with 10 bases in between. The CDR3 has 13 amino acids. Germline CDR1 and CDR2: MNHEY and SVGAGI. CDR3 in amino acids: CASSYSGPREQFF. The CDR3 nucleotides are TGTGCCAGCAGTTACTCGGGGCCAAGGGAGCAGTTCTTC.

The V and J genes are TRBV12-3 or TRBV12-4 and TRBJ1-2, with 8 bases that match TRBD1. The CDR3 spans 13 residues. J was trimmed by 7 bases and V by 1 base; bases with no gene match: 2. Written as DNA, the CDR3 is TGTGCCAGCAGTTTAGGCAGGGGGCCTGGCTACACCTTC. It codes for CASSLGRGPGYTF.

The rearrangement uses TRBV4-3 and TRBJ2-2; TRBD1 matches 8 bases. The CDR3 extends over 20 amino acids. Germline-derived CDR1 and CDR2 are LGHNA and YSLEER. The trim removed 0 bases at V and 1 base at J, leaving 13 bases unmatched. CDR3 sequence reads: CASSQDSDRGEYQNTGELFF. CDR3 in DNA: TGCGCCAGCAGCCAAGATAGTGACAGGGGAGAATATCAGAACACCGGGGAGCTGTTTTTT.

In this sample, this clonotype turned up a few times. The V gene is TRBV28, the J gene TRBJ2-1; 9 bases match TRBD1. There are 15 residues in the CDR3. Looked up from germline, CDR1 is MDHEN and CDR2 is SYDVKM. V trimming: 3 bases; J trimming: 5 bases; junction bases outside the gene matches: 5. CDR3 amino acids: CASSLGTGYHNEQFF. The CDR3, as DNA: TGTGCCAGCAGTTTGGGGACAGGGTACCACAATGAGCAGTTCTTC.

The genes are TRBV20-1 and TRBJ2-1, with TRBD2 matching over 14 bases. V lost 6 bases and J lost 4; bases outside the gene matches: 2. This CDR3 has 14 amino acids. Per the germline V gene, CDR1 is DFQATT and CDR2 is SNEGSKA (reference sequence). The DNA for the CDR3 is TGCAGTGCCGGACTAGCGGGAGGTTACAATGAGCAGTTCTTC. Protein: CSAGLAGGYNEQFF.

This chain links TRBV7-2 with TRBJ2-7, with TRBD1 identical over 10 bases. Germline V gene sequence: CDR1 SGHTA, CDR2 FQGNSA. Germline trimming cut 5 bases from V and 4 bases from J; bases unmatched to any gene: 5. The CDR3 is 14 residues long. CDR3 in DNA: TGTGCCAGCAGCCCCGACAGGGGGCAATACGAGCAGTACTTC. This codes for CASSPDRGQYEQYF.

This clonotype has only a few counts. The V gene is TRBV12-3 or TRBV12-4, the J gene TRBJ1-2, with unresolved D. The V end lost 5 bases, the J end lost 5 bases, and 18 bases lay between the germline ends. CDR3 length equals 15 residues. The CDR3 bases are TGTGCCAGCAGTGGTCCATTAAGAGTGGGGTATGGCTACACCTTC. Translated, it gives CASSGPLRVGYGYTF.

The chain carries TRBV7-3 and TRBJ2-5; D unresolved. In germline, CDR1 is SGHTA, CDR2 FQGTGA. The CDR3 runs 13 residues. The V and J ends lost 2 bases and 5 bases respectively, with 9 bases between them. The CDR3 sequence: CASSLLHRETQYF. DNA for the CDR3: TGTGCCAGCAGCTTATTGCATCGGGAGACCCAGTACTTC.

CDR3 amino acids: CASSENRGTEAFF. The CDR3 region has the DNA TGTGCCAGCAGTGAAAACAGGGGCACTGAAGCTTTCTTT. The chain combines TRBV6-1 with TRBJ1-1; 7 bases are shared with TRBD1. This CDR3 spans 13 amino acids. In germline, CDR1 is MNHNS, CDR2 SASEGT. The V and J ends lost 2 bases and 4 bases, in that order; junction bases with no gene match: 1.